A selection of T cell receptor beta chains follows, all from one sample in a study of prognosis after radiotherapy for stage I lung cancer. TCRdb re-called the multiplex PCR reads through MiXCR, storing one row per CDR3 protein. The profile shows about 14,000 distinct CDR3 sequences, 25% to 40% of them singletons. The sample was PBMCs, taken before or after stereotactic body radiation therapy (not recorded which). The receptors derive from a donor aged 50 or older with non-small cell lung cancer. The CDR3 runs from the conserved cysteine through the conserved F or W. Size values are once, few and many counts, or a class for expanded clones, and some rows have none.

CDR3 protein: CASSPYSRNEKLFF
clone size: many
V gene: TRBV5-6

CDR3 protein: CASSFLFAQRSGNTIYF
clone size: many
V gene: TRBV6-4

CDR3 protein: CASSYGRLVETQYF
clone size: many
V gene: TRBV6-5

CDR3 protein: CASSSRDRYSPLHF
clone size: -
V gene: TRBV6-2/TRBV6-3

CDR3 protein: CASSLGREAFF
clone size: many
V gene: TRBV5-6

CDR3 protein: CASSLGRSTDTQYF
clone size: medium-sized
V gene: TRBV11-3

CDR3 protein: CASSTTHLTATNYGYTF
clone size: many
V gene: TRBV18

CDR3 protein: CASSLAGSGEEKLFF
clone size: many
V gene: TRBV5-1

CDR3 protein: CASSPRGKETQYF
clone size: many
V gene: TRBV18

CDR3 protein: CASSPPAIDSYNEQFF
clone size: many
V gene: TRBV28

CDR3 protein: CSADPGQGTELYGYTF
clone size: -
V gene: TRBV20-1

CDR3 protein: CASSQVQGWQETQYF
clone size: many
V gene: TRBV4-2

CDR3 protein: CASSSTAGGGPSGYTF
clone size: many
V gene: TRBV7-6

CDR3 protein: CASSFVGMMNTEAFF
clone size: -
V gene: TRBV5-1

CDR3 protein: CASSMDLGQGVNYGYTF
clone size: many
V gene: TRBV19